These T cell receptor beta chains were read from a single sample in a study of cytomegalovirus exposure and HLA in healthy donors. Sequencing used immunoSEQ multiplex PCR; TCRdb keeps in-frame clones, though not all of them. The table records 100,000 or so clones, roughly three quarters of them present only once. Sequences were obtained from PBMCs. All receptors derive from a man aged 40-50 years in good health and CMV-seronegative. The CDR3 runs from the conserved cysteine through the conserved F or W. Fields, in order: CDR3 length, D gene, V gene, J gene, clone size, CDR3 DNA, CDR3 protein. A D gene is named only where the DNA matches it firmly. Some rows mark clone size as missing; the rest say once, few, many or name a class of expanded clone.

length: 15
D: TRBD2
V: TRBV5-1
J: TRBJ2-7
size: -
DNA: TGCGCCAGCAGTGACGAAGCGGGAGTGGGGGTGGAGCAGTACTTC
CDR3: CASSDEAGVGVEQYF

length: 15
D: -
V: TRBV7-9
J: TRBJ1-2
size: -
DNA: TGTGCCAGCAGGGCGACAGGCGCCGGTAACTATGGCTACACCTTC
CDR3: CASRATGAGNYGYTF

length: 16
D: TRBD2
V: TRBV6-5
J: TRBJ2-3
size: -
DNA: TGTGCCAGCAGTTACTCGGGAGCGGGAATCACAGATACGCAGTATTTT
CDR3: CASSYSGAGITDTQYF

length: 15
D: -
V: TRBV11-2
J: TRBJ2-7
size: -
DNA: TGTGCCAGCAGCTTTCGACGGGGAATCTCCTACGAGCAGTACTTC
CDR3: CASSFRRGISYEQYF

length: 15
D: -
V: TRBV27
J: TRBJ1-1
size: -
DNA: TGTGCCAGCAGTTTATATACAGGGATGAACACTGAAGCTTTCTTT
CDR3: CASSLYTGMNTEAFF

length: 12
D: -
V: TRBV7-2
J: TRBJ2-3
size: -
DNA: TGTGCCAGCAGCTCTTACACAGATACGCAGTATTTT
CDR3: CASSSYTDTQYF

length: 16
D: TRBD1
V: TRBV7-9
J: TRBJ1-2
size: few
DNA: TGTGCCAGCAGCTCCTCCGGACAGGTTGAGGACTATGGCTACACCTTC
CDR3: CASSSSGQVEDYGYTF

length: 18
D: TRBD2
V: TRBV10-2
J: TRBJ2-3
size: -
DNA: TGCGCCAGCAGTGAAAGGTTAGGACTAGCGGGGGGCACAGATACGCAGTATTTT
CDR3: CASSERLGLAGGTDTQYF

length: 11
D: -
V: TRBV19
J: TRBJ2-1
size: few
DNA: TGTGCCAGTAGTATCAGGCATGAGCAGTTCTTC
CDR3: CASSIRHEQFF

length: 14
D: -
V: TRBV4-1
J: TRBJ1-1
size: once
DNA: TGCGCCAGCAGCCAACAGGGTATGAACACTGAAGCTTTCTTT
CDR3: CASSQQGMNTEAFF

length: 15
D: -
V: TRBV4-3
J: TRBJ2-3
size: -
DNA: TGCGCCAGCAGCCAAGTTGGGCTGTCCACAGATACGCAGTATTTT
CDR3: CASSQVGLSTDTQYF

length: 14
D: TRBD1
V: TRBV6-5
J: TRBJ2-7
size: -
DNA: TGTGCCACCTCACAGGGGGCGTTTATCAACGAGCAGTACTTC
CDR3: CATSQGAFINEQYF

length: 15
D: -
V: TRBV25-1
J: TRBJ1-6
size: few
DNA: TGTGCCAGCAGTGAATCCCTAGGGAGGAATTCACCCCTCCACTTT
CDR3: CASSESLGRNSPLHF

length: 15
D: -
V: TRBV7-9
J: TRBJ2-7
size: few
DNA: TGTGCCAGCAGTTCCACGCCTACTCCCCGGGGGGAGCAGTACTTC
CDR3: CASSSTPTPRGEQYF

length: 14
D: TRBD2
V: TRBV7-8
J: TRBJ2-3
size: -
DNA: TGTGCCAGCAGCTTCAGGCGGGGGAGAGATACGCAGTATTTT
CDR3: CASSFRRGRDTQYF